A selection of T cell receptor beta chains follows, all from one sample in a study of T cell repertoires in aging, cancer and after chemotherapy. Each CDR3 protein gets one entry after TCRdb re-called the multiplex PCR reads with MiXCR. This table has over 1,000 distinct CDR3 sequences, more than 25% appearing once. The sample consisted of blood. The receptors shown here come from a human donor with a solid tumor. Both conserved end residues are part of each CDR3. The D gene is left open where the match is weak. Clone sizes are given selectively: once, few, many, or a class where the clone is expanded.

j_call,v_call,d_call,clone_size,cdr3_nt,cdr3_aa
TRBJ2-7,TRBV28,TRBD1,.,TGTGCCAGCAGCTTATCGGCCGGGACAGGGGTCGAGCAGTACTTC,CASSLSAGTGVEQYF
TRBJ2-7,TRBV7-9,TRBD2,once,TGTGCCAGCAGCTTAGGGACTAGCGGCGAGCAGTACTTC,CASSLGTSGEQYF
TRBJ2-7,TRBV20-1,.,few,TGCAGTGCTAGTCGTAGGAATGTCGGAGGGAACCCCTACGAGCAGTACTTC,CSASRRNVGGNPYEQYF
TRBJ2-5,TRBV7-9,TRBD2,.,TGTGCCAGCAGCATAGCGGGGGGCACACAGACCCAGTACTTC,CASSIAGGTQTQYF
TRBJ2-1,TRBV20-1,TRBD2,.,TGCAGTGCTGACAATACCGGGACTAGCGGGAGTTCCTACAATGAGCAGTTCTTC,CSADNTGTSGSSYNEQFF
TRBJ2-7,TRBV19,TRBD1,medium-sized,TGTGCCAGTAGTATAAGGACAGGGGGACCGTCCTACGAGCAGTACTTC,CASSIRTGGPSYEQYF
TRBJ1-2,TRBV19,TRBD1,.,TGTGCCAGTAGCCGGGGGACAGGGCGGAGTAGTGGCTACACCTTC,CASSRGTGRSSGYTF
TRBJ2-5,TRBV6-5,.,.,TGTGCCAGCAGTTCCCGAGACAAAACTCAGACCCAGTACTTC,CASSSRDKTQTQYF
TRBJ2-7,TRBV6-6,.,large,TGTGCCAGCAGACATAGCGCGAATTTCTACGAGCAGTACTTC,CASRHSANFYEQYF
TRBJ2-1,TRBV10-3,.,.,TGTGCCATCGGTGACAGGACCGCCCGGATGGATGAGCAGTTCTTC,CAIGDRTARMDEQFF
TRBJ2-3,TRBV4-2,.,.,TGTGCCAGCAGCCAAGATGAAGGCAACACAGATACGCAGTATTTT,CASSQDEGNTDTQYF
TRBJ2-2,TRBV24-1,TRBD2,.,TGTGCCACCTCTACTAGCGGGAGCGTCGGGGAGCTGTTTTTT,CATSTSGSVGELFF
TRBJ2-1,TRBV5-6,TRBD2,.,TGTGCCAGCGGGGGAGCTAGCGGGAGAGTAACCTACAATGAGCAGTTCTTC,CASGGASGRVTYNEQFF
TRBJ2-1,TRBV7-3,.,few,TGTGCCAGCAGCGCACTATCGGGACACAGGAATGAGCAGTTCTTC,CASSALSGHRNEQFF
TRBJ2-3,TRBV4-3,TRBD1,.,TGCGCCAGCAGCCAAGATCAAGGAGGGGACCGGGACAGGGGGCACAGATACGAGTATTTT,CASSQDQGGDRDRGHRYEYF
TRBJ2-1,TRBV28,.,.,TGTGCCAGCAGACCCCCCCCTCTAGCTACGCAGTTCTTC,CASRPPPLATQFF
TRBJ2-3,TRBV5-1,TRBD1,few,TGCGCCAGCAGCTTCCGGACAGGGGTCCCCACAGATACGCAGTATTTT,CASSFRTGVPTDTQYF
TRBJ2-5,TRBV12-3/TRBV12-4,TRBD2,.,TGTGCCAGCAGTTTAAGGGAGCTAGCGGGGGGGGACCTCAATCGGGCCCAAGAGACCCAGTACTTC,CASSLRELAGGDLNRAQETQYF
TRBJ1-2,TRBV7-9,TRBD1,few,TGTGCCAGCAGCACGAACAGGGGGCCTGGGTATGGCTACACCTTC,CASSTNRGPGYGYTF
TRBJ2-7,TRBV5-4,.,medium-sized,TGTGCCAGCAGCCAACCAGGGAGAGGCGAGCAGTACTTC,CASSQPGRGEQYF
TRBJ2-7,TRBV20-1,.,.,TGCAGTGCTAGCCAAGGGGGGGGCACCTACGAGCAGTACTTC,CSASQGGGTYEQYF
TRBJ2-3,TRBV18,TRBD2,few,TGTGCCAGCTCGCGCCCCCGGACTAGCGGGGGGGCCCCAGATACGCAGTATTTT,CASSRPRTSGGAPDTQYF